The 13 T cell receptor beta chains given below trace back to one sample, sequenced in a study of blood T cell repertoires in COVID-19. Only in-frame clones appear in the TCRdb table, and some are missing; sequencing was by immunoSEQ multiplex PCR. Found here are under 85,000 clones, around 86% of them singletons; the top ten hold 16%. Sample: peripheral blood. These receptors all come from a man in his forties with COVID-19, enrolled during active disease.

The V gene is TRBV5-5, the J gene TRBJ2-5; no clear D gene. CDR1 SGHKS and CDR2 YYEKEE come from the germline V gene (reference sequence). The CDR3 is made up of 12 amino acids. V lost 4 bases to trimming and J lost 0 bases, with 4 bases between them. The CDR3 nucleotides read TGTGCCAGCAGCGCGTACCAAGAGACCCAGTACTTC. Translated: CASSAYQETQYF.

This chain links TRBV12-3 or TRBV12-4 with TRBJ1-3, with D hard to call. Trimming pared 6 bases from V and 0 bases from J, leaving 6 bases between. This CDR3 spans 13 amino acids. The CDR3 is CASRTSSGNTIYF. As DNA, the CDR3 is TGTGCCAGCAGAACTAGCTCTGGAAACACCATATATTTT.

V is TRBV27 and J is TRBJ1-5, with 7 bases that match TRBD1. Germline V gives CDR1 MNHEY, CDR2 SMNVEV (reference sequence). Losses at the gene ends were 3 bases for V and 3 bases for J; bases not matched to a gene: 5. This CDR3 contains 15 residues. As DNA, the CDR3 is TGTGCCAGCAGTTTGACAGGGCCTAACAATCAGCCCCAGCATTTT. Translating gives CASSLTGPNNQPQHF.

The chain carries TRBV4-1 and TRBJ1-1; D remains unclear. From germline, CDR1 is MGHRA and CDR2 YSYEKL. V lost 3 bases and J 1 base, leaving 6 bases between the germline ends. CDR3 size: 13 residues. CDR3 sequence: CASSHPKNTEAFF. The CDR3 DNA reads as TGCGCCAGCAGCCATCCCAAGAACACTGAAGCTTTCTTT.

The chain carries TRBV2 and TRBJ2-7, with D perhaps TRBD1 (5 bases). CDR1 is SNHLY and CDR2 is FYNNEI in the germline V gene. V was clipped by 3 bases and J by 6 bases, with 15 bases between them. This CDR3 is 14 amino acids long. The CDR3 is CASSDGRVRSEQYF. In DNA form, the CDR3 reads TGTGCCAGCAGTGATGGCAGGGTAAGGAGCGAGCAGTACTTC. The complete variable domain, with remaining parts taken from reference TRBV2 and TRBJ2-7, reads EPEVTQTPSHQVTQMGQEVILRCVPISNHLYFYWYRQILGQKVEFLVSFYNNEISEKSEIFDDQFSVERPDGSNFTLKIRSTKLEDSAMYFCASSDGRVRSEQYFGPGTRLTVT.

The chain joins TRBV11-2 to TRBJ1-2; D is ambiguous. This CDR3 has 14 residues. Germline values: CDR1 SGHAT, CDR2 FQNNGV. Trimming cost V 1 base and J 10 bases, with 16 bases left between them. The CDR3 DNA reads TGTGCCAGCAGCTTAGCAGGCATGAGTGGGCACTACACCTTC. This translates into CASSLAGMSGHYTF.

The J gene is TRBJ2-5, the V gene TRBV6-5; 10 nucleotides align to TRBD2. This CDR3 is 16 amino acids long. V dropped 4 bases and J dropped 2; count of bases not matched to a gene: 7. Per the germline V gene, CDR1 is MNHEY and CDR2 is SVGAGI. CDR3: CASSSLAGGTQETQYF. CDR3 DNA sequence: TGTGCCAGCAGTTCCTTAGCGGGGGGAACTCAAGAGACCCAGTACTTC.

The chain links TRBV30 to TRBJ1-6, with 8 bases identical to TRBD1. This CDR3 has 16 amino acids. Germline CDR1 is GTSNPN and CDR2 is SVGIG (reference sequence). The V segment lost 3 bases and the J segment 9 bases; nucleotides outside the gene matches: 13. CDR3 nucleotides: TGTGCCTGGAGCGCCGACCGGACAGGGTCCGGTTCACCCCTCCACTTT. The encoded protein is CAWSADRTGSGSPLHF.

This clone has only a few counts. This sequence joins TRBV19 and TRBJ2-2; the D is unclear. Germline V gives CDR1 LNHDA, CDR2 SQIVND (reference sequence). This CDR3 is built from 15 residues. V lost 2 bases and J 3 bases, leaving 10 bases between the germline ends. The DNA for the CDR3 is TGTGCCAGTAGTATAACCCTTGGCTACACCGGGGAGCTGTTTTTT. Translated, it gives CASSITLGYTGELFF.

The chain combines TRBV5-1 with TRBJ2-1; TRBD2 aligns across 9 bases. Germline V gene data show CDR1 as SGHRS and CDR2 as YFSETQ. The J segment lost 6 bases and the V segment lost 0 bases, leaving 7 bases of the junction unmatched. The CDR3 has 16 amino acids. The CDR3 DNA is TGCGCCAGCAGCTTGGCCGTTAGCGGGGGTTTCAATGAGCAGTTCTTC. It codes for CASSLAVSGGFNEQFF. Filled out from reference TRBV5-1 and TRBJ2-1, the complete variable domain reads KAGVTQTPRYLIKTRGQQVTLSCSPISGHRSVSWYQQTPGQGLQFLFEYFSETQRNKGNFPGRFSGRQFSNSRSEMNVSTLELGDSALYLCASSLAVSGGFNEQFFGPGTRLTVL.

The chain couples TRBV9 to TRBJ2-7; 12 positions agree with TRBD2. The CDR3 is made up of 16 amino acids. V was pared by 0 bases and J by 8 bases, with 9 bases of the junction left unmatched. Per the germline V gene, CDR1 is SGDLS and CDR2 is YYNGEE. The CDR3 sequence is CASSVGLAGGHPKQYF. In DNA, the CDR3 is TGTGCCAGCAGCGTAGGCCTAGCGGGGGGGCATCCTAAGCAGTACTTC.

This clone was observed once. This chain uses TRBV7-2 with TRBJ1-1, with D unclear. The CDR3 sequence is 14 residues long. Trimming left V 1 base short and J 1 base short, with 7 bases between. Germline V lookup: CDR1 SGHTA, CDR2 FQGNSA. This CDR3 reads CASSLDRPNTEAFF. As DNA, the CDR3 is TGTGCCAGCAGCTTAGACAGACCGAACACTGAAGCTTTCTTT.

There are a few counts of this clone. The chain couples TRBV28 to TRBJ2-5, with D unclear. The V gene lost 4 bases and the J gene lost 5 bases, with 11 bases spanning the gap. CDR1 MDHEN and CDR2 SYDVKM come from the germline V gene. This CDR3 is 13 amino acids long. For the CDR3, the DNA is TGTGCCAGCAGTTCACTGAGGTGGGAGACCCAGTACTTC. Translation: CASSSLRWETQYF.